This T cell receptor beta chain was observed in a study of technical replicates of blood from a few donors. TCRdb's copy holds only in-frame clones and misses some; the assay was immunoSEQ multiplex PCR. The table has 50,000 or so clones, 92% seen once. The germline V gene has CDR1 SGHRS and CDR2 YFSETQ. Trimming cost V 4 bases and J 3 bases, with 13 bases left between them. This CDR3 region has 14 residues. The sample consisted of PBMCs. The receptor was isolated from a human donor in good health. Some clones in this sample may be carry-over from other donors' samples. The chain links TRBV5-1 to TRBJ1-1, with a tentative D call TRBD1 (6 bases). The CDR3 DNA is TGCGCCAGCAGCAACGGACAGACGTACACTGAAGCTTTCTTT. This translates into CASSNGQTYTEAFF.